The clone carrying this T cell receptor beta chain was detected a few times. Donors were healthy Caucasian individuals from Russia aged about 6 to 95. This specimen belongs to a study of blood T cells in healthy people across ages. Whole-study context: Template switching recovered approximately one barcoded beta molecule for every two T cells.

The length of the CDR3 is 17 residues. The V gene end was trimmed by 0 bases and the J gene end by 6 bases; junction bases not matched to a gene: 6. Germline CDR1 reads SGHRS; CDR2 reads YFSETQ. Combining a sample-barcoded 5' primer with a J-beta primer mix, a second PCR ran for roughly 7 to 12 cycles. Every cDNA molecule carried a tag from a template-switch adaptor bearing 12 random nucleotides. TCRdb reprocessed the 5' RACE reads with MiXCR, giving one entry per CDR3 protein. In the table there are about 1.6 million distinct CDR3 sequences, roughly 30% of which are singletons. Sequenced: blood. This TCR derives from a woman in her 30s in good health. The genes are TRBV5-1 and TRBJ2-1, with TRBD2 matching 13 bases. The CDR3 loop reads CASSLELAGGPSNEQFF. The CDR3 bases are TGCGCCAGCAGCTTGGAACTAGCGGGGGGGCCTAGCAATGAGCAGTTCTTC.